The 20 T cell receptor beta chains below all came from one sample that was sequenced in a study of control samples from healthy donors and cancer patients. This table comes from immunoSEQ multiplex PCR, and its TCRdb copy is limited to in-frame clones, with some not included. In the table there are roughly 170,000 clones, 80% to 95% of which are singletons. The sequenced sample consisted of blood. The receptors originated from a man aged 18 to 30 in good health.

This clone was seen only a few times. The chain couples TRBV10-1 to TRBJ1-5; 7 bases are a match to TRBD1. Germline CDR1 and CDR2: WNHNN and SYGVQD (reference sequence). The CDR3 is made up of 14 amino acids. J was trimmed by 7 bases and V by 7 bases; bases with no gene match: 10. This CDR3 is CASTLLQGNQPQHF. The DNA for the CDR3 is TGCGCCAGCACCCTCCTACAGGGGAACCAGCCCCAGCATTTT.

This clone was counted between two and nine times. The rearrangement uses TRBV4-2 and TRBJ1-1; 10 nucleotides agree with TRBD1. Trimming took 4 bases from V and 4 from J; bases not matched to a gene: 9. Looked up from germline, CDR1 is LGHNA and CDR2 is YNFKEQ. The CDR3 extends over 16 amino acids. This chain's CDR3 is CASSPKEDRGGTEAFF. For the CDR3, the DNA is TGTGCCAGCAGCCCGAAAGAGGACAGGGGGGGCACTGAAGCTTTCTTT.

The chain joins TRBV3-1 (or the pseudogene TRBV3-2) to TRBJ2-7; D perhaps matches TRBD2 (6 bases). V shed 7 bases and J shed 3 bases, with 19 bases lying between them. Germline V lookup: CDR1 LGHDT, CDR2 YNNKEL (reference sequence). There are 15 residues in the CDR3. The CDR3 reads CASTGFGGTNYEQYF. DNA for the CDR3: TGTGCCAGCACAGGCTTTGGGGGGACCAACTACGAGCAGTACTTC.

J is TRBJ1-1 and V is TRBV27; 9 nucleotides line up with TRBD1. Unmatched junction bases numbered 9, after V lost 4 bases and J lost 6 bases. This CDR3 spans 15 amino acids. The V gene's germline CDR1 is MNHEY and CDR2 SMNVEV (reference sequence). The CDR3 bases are TGTGCCAGCAGTTCTCGAGGGACAGGGACCTCTGAAGCTTTCTTT. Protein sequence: CASSSRGTGTSEAFF.

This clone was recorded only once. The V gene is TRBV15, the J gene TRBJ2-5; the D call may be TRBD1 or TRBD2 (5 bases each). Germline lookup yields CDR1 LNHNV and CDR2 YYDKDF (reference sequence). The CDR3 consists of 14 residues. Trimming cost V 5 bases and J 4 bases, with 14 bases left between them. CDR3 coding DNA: TGTGCCACCAGCGGCCCTGGGACCGTAGAGACCCAGTACTTC. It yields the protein CATSGPGTVETQYF. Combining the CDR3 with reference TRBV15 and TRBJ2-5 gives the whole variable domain DAMVIQNPRYQVTQFGKPVTLSCSQTLNHNVMYWYQQKSSQAPKLLFHYYDKDFNNEADTPDNFQSRRPNTSFCFLDIRSPGLGDTAMYLCATSGPGTVETQYFGPGTRLLVL.

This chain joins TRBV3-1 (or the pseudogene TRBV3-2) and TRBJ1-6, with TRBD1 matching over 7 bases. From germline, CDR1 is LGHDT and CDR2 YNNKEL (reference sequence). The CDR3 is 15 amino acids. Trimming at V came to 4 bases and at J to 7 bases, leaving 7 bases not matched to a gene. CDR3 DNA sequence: TGTGCCAGCAGCCTCGGGACAGCGATGAATTCACCCCTCCACTTT. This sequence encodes CASSLGTAMNSPLHF.

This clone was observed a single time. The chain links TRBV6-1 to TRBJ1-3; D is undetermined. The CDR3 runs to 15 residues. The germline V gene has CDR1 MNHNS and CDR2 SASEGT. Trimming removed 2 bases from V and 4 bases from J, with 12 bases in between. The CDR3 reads CASSENVSPGNTIYF. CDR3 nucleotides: TGTGCCAGCAGTGAAAACGTGAGCCCCGGAAACACCATATATTTT.

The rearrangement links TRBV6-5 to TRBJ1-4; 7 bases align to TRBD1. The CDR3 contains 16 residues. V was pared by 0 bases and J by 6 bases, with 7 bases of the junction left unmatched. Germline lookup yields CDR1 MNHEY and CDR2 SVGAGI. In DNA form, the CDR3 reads TGTGCCAGCAGTTACTCGTGGAAGGGGGCCGATGAAAAACTGTTTTTT. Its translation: CASSYSWKGADEKLFF.

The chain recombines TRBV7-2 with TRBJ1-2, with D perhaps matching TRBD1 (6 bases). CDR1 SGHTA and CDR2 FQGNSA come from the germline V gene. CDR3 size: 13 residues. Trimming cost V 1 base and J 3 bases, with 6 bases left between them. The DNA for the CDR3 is TGTGCCAGCAGCTTAGACAGGGACTATGGCTACACCTTC. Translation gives CASSLDRDYGYTF.

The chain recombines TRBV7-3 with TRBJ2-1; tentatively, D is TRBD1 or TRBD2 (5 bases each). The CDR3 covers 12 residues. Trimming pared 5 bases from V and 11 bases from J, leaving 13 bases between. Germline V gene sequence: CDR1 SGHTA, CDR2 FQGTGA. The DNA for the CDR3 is TGTGCCAGCAGCCCCGACAGCGGCAAGCAGTTCTTC. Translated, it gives CASSPDSGKQFF. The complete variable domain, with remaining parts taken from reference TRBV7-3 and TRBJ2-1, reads GAGVSQTPSNKVTEKGKYVELRCDPISGHTALYWYRQSLGQGPEFLIYFQGTGAADDSGLPNDRFFAVRPEGSVSTLKIQRTERGDSAVYLCASSPDSGKQFFGPGTRLTVL.

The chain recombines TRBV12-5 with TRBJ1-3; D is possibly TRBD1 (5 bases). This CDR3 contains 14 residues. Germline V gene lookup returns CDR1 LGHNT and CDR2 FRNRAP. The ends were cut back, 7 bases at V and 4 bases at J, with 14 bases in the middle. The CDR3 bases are TGTGCTAGTGCCCGAGGGGCAGGAGGAAACACCATATATTTT. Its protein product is CASARGAGGNTIYF.

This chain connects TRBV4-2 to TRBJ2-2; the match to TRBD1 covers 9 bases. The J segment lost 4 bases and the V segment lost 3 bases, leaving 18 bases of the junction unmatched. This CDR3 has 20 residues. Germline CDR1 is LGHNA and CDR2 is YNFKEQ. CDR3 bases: TGTGCCAGCAGCCAGACAGTAGGACAGGGGTATTATGAAGGCACCGGGGAGCTGTTTTTT. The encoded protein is CASSQTVGQGYYEGTGELFF.

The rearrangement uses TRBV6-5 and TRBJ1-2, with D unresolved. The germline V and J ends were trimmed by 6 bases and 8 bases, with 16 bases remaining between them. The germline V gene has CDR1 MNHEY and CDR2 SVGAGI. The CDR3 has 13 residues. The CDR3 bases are TGTGCCAGCAGCCTCGACTGGTCCTCGGGCTACACCTTC. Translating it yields CASSLDWSSGYTF.

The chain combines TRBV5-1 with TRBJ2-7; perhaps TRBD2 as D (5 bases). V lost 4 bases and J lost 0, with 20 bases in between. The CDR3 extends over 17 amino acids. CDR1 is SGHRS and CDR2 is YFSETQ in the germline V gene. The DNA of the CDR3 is TGCGCCAGCAGCCACACGTGGCCGGGGAAAAGCTCCTACGAGCAGTACTTC. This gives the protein CASSHTWPGKSSYEQYF. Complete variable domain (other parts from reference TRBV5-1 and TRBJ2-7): KAGVTQTPRYLIKTRGQQVTLSCSPISGHRSVSWYQQTPGQGLQFLFEYFSETQRNKGNFPGRFSGRQFSNSRSEMNVSTLELGDSALYLCASSHTWPGKSSYEQYFGPGTRLTVT.

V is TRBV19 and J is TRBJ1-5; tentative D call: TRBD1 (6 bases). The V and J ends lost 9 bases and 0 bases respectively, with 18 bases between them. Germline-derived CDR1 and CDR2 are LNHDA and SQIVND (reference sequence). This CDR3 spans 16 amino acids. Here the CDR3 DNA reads TGTGCCAGCCAGGACAGCCTACAGTATAGCAATCAGCCCCAGCATTTT. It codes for CASQDSLQYSNQPQHF.

The CDR3 reads CASSQFTGGGTEAFF. The CDR3 DNA sequence: TGCGCCAGCAGCCAGTTTACCGGGGGTGGCACTGAAGCTTTCTTT. The chain recombines TRBV4-1 with TRBJ1-1; D is perhaps TRBD1 (5 bases). Between the trimmed V and J ends, which lost 3 bases and 4 bases, there was a span of 15 bases. The CDR3 runs to 15 residues. CDR1 MGHRA and CDR2 YSYEKL come from the germline V gene.

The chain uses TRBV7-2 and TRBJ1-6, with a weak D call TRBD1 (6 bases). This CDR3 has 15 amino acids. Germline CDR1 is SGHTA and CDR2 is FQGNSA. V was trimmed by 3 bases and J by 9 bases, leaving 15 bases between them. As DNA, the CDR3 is TGTGCCAGCAGCTTCCAGGGGAATTTGGGTTCACCCCTCCACTTT. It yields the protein CASSFQGNLGSPLHF.

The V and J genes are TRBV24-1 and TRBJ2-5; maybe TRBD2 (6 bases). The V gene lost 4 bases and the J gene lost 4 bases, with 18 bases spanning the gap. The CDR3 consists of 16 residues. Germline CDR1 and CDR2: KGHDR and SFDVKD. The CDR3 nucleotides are TGTGCCACCAGTGAGTGGGCCTCGGGGCGGGGAGAGACCCAGTACTTC. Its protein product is CATSEWASGRGETQYF.

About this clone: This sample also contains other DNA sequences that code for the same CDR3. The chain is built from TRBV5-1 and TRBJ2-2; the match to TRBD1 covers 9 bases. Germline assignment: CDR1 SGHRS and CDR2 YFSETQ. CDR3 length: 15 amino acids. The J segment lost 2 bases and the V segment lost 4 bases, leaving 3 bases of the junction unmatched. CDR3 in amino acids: CASSLGQGNTGELFF. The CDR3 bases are TGCGCCAGCAGCCTGGGACAGGGTAACACCGGGGAGCTGTTTTTT.

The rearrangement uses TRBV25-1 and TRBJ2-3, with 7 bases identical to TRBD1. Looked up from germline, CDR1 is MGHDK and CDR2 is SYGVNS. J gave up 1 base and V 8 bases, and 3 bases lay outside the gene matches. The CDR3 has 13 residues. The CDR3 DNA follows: TGTGCCAGCGTAGACAGGGGCACAGATACGCAGTATTTT. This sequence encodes CASVDRGTDTQYF.